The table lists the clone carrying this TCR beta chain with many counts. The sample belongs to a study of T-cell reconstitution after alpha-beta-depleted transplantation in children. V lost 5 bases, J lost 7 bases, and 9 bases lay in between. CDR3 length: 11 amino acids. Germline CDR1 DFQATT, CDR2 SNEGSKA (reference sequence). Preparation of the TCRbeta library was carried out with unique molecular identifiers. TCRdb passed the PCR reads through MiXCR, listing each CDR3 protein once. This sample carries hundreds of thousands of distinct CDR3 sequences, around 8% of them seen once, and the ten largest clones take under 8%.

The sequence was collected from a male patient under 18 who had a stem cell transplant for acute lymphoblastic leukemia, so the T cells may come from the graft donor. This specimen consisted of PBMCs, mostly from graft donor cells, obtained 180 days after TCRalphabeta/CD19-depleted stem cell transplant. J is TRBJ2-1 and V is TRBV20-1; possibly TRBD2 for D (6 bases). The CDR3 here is CSAVAVNEQFF. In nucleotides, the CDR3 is TGCAGTGCTGTAGCGGTTAATGAGCAGTTCTTC.